This is a list of T cell receptor beta chains from one sample in a study of cytomegalovirus exposure and HLA in healthy donors. Data came from immunoSEQ multiplex PCR; TCRdb stores just in-frame clones and leaves some out. This repertoire shows about 96,000 clones, about four fifths found once; its top ten account for roughly 14%. The sequenced sample consisted of PBMCs. The receptor source for this set is a woman in her sixties or seventies in good health and CMV-seropositive. The CDR3 runs from the conserved cysteine through the conserved F or W. The order of the fields is CDR3 length, V gene, clone size, D gene, J gene, CDR3 DNA, CDR3 protein. A D gene is named only where the DNA matches it firmly. Clone sizes are given selectively: once, few, many, or a class where the clone is expanded.

12	TRBV2	.	TRBD1	TRBJ2-7	TGTGCCAGCCGGGGACAGGGGTACGAGCAGTACTTC	CASRGQGYEQYF
14	TRBV7-3	few	TRBD1	TRBJ1-2	TGTGCCAGCAGCCGGGACAGTACTTACTATGGCTACACCTTC	CASSRDSTYYGYTF
17	TRBV5-1	.	.	TRBJ2-5	TGCGCCAGCAGCTCTAAGCTACCCGGACATGGCCAAGAGACCCAGTACTTC	CASSSKLPGHGQETQYF
14	TRBV10-3	.	TRBD1	TRBJ2-7	TGTGCCATCAGTGACGGGACAGCGACCTACGAGCAGTACTTC	CAISDGTATYEQYF
11	TRBV2	.	.	TRBJ2-1	TGTGCCAGCAGTGCCCAGGCCGCTCAGTTCTTC	CASSAQAAQFF
19	TRBV7-9	.	TRBD1	TRBJ2-5	TGTGCCAGCAGCCCGGACAGGGGGCGAACCGGGGGCCAAAAAGAGACCCAGTACTTC	CASSPDRGRTGGQKETQYF
15	TRBV18	.	TRBD2	TRBJ2-1	TGTGCCAGCTCACCACAACTAGCGGGGGGCGATGAGCAGTTCTTC	CASSPQLAGGDEQFF
16	TRBV5-1	.	TRBD1	TRBJ1-4	TGCGCCAGCAGCTTATTAAACCCGGGACAGAAGGAAAAACTGTTTTTT	CASSLLNPGQKEKLFF
14	TRBV6-4	.	.	TRBJ1-6	TGTGCCAGCAGTGAGTCAGGGCCGAATTCACCCCTCCACTTT	CASSESGPNSPLHF
14	TRBV4-2	.	.	TRBJ1-5	TGTGCCAGCAGCCAGGAGGGAGGCAATCAGCCCCAGCATTTT	CASSQEGGNQPQHF
14	TRBV5-1	.	TRBD2	TRBJ2-7	TGCGCCAGCAGCTCGGGACTAGCGGACTACGAGCAGTACTTC	CASSSGLADYEQYF
18	TRBV5-1	.	.	TRBJ1-2	TGCGCCAGCAGCTTGGCAGGGCATTTCAAGGTTAGAGACTATGGCTACACCTTC	CASSLAGHFKVRDYGYTF
16	TRBV5-6	.	.	TRBJ2-2	TGTGCCAGCAGCTCCGGGGACATCCAGAACACCGGGGAGCTGTTTTTT	CASSSGDIQNTGELFF
16	TRBV10-1	.	TRBD1	TRBJ2-1	TGCGCCAGCAGTGAGACCTGGACAGGGGCTCTGGGGGAGCAGTTCTTC	CASSETWTGALGEQFF
15	TRBV5-6	.	.	TRBJ2-3	TGTGCCAGCAGCGCCTTATACAGGCGCACAGATACGCAGTATTTT	CASSALYRRTDTQYF
13	TRBV27	.	TRBD1	TRBJ1-5	TGTGCCAGCAGGGGACAGTCCGGTCAGCCCCAGCATTTT	CASRGQSGQPQHF
14	TRBV11-2	.	.	TRBJ1-1	TGTGCCAGCAGCTTATGGGCGATGAACACTGAAGCTTTCTTT	CASSLWAMNTEAFF
15	TRBV5-1	few	TRBD2	TRBJ2-1	TGCGCCAGCAGCTTGGGGGTAGCGGGAGGCGATGAGCAGTTCTTC	CASSLGVAGGDEQFF
14	TRBV9	.	TRBD1	TRBJ2-7	TGTGCCAGCAGCGTCGGGACAGGGGGTCTTGGGCAGTACTTC	CASSVGTGGLGQYF
16	TRBV2	.	.	TRBJ1-6	TGTGCCAGCAGTGAAGCCCAGGTTTCCTATAATTCACCCCTCCACTTT	CASSEAQVSYNSPLHF
13	TRBV28	.	.	TRBJ1-1	TGTGCCAGCATAGACTCGGGGATGACTGAAGCTTTCTTT	CASIDSGMTEAFF
15	TRBV6-1	.	.	TRBJ1-2	TGTGCCAGCAGTGGGGGGCGGAGTTCGCGGGATGGCTACACCTTC	CASSGGRSSRDGYTF
13	TRBV19	once	.	TRBJ1-1	TGTGCCAGTAGAGGACAGCCGAACACTGAAGCTTTCTTT	CASRGQPNTEAFF
14	TRBV6-5	once	TRBD1	TRBJ1-4	TGTGCCAGCAGCTTGACAGGGTCAAATGAAAAACTGTTTTTT	CASSLTGSNEKLFF
17	TRBV27	.	TRBD1	TRBJ2-7	TGTGCCAGCAGAAGAGGATGGACAGGACGTCTACCCTACGAGCAGTACTTC	CASRRGWTGRLPYEQYF
14	TRBV10-3	.	TRBD1	TRBJ1-4	TGTGCCATCAGGGGACAGAACCAGAATGAAAAACTGTTTTTT	CAIRGQNQNEKLFF
15	TRBV19	.	TRBD1	TRBJ1-5	TGTGCCAGTAGCTACTACAGGGGAGTCGATCAGCCCCAGCATTTT	CASSYYRGVDQPQHF
14	TRBV11-2	.	.	TRBJ2-2	TGTGCCAGCAGCTTAACCGCAGGGGCCGGGGAGCTGTTTTTT	CASSLTAGAGELFF
15	TRBV5-1	.	TRBD2	TRBJ2-3	TGCGCCAGCAGCACAACTAGCGGGAGCACAGATACGCAGTATTTT	CASSTTSGSTDTQYF
16	TRBV5-1	.	TRBD2	TRBJ2-5	TGCGCCAGCAGCCACGGACTAGCGGGGGACCAAGAGACCCAGTACTTC	CASSHGLAGDQETQYF
12	TRBV7-9	.	.	TRBJ2-3	TGTGCCAGCAGCTTAATCCGAGATACGCAGTATTTT	CASSLIRDTQYF
13	TRBV6-1	.	.	TRBJ1-6	TGTGCCAGCAGTACAGACAGCAATTCACCCCTCCACTTT	CASSTDSNSPLHF
16	TRBV5-1	.	.	TRBJ2-7	TGCGCCAGCAGCTTGGTTGGCCTCCCGGGATCCTACGAGCAGTACTTC	CASSLVGLPGSYEQYF
15	TRBV5-5	.	.	TRBJ2-2	TGTGCCAGCAGCCAGTCGCAGTTGCATATCGGGGAGCTGTTTTTT	CASSQSQLHIGELFF
13	TRBV7-2	.	.	TRBJ1-1	TGTGCCAGCAGCTCTTATTCGGGGACTGAAGCTTTCTTT	CASSSYSGTEAFF
15	TRBV5-1	.	.	TRBJ1-5	TGCGCCAGCAGCCCCGGGACAAATAGCAATCAGCCCCAGCATTTT	CASSPGTNSNQPQHF
14	TRBV11-3	.	TRBD1	TRBJ1-3	TGTGCCAGCAGCCGGACAGGCTCTGGAAACACCATATATTTT	CASSRTGSGNTIYF
12	TRBV5-4	.	.	TRBJ1-2	TGTGCCAGCAGCTTGGTAGATTTAGGCTACACCTTC	CASSLVDLGYTF
18	TRBV11-2	once	.	TRBJ2-3	TGTGCCAGCAGCCTCAGGAGGGTTGGGGGGGCTGGCACAGATACGCAGTATTTT	CASSLRRVGGAGTDTQYF
14	TRBV11-1	.	.	TRBJ2-7	TGTGCCAGCAGCTTAGGACAGAGCTCCTACGAGCAGTACTTC	CASSLGQSSYEQYF
16	TRBV19	.	TRBD1	TRBJ1-4	TGTGCCAGTAGTCGATTCCGACAGGGGTCGGGTGAAAAACTGTTTTTT	CASSRFRQGSGEKLFF
13	TRBV5-1	.	.	TRBJ2-7	TGCGCCAGCAGCTTCGGGTTGGCCTACGAGCAGTACTTC	CASSFGLAYEQYF
15	TRBV7-3	.	TRBD1	TRBJ2-1	TGTGCCAGCAGCTCGGGACAGGGGGAATACAATGAGCAGTTCTTC	CASSSGQGEYNEQFF
14	TRBV5-6	.	TRBD1	TRBJ1-5	TGTGCCAGCAGCTTGGGGACAGGTCCAAAGCCCCAGCATTTT	CASSLGTGPKPQHF
14	TRBV6-1	.	.	TRBJ2-7	TGTGCCAGCAACGTGGGGAGCCCCACCTACGAGCAGTACTTC	CASNVGSPTYEQYF
15	TRBV6-5	once	.	TRBJ2-7	TGTGCCAGCAGTTATAGAATGGGGCAGGGCTACGAGCAGTACTTC	CASSYRMGQGYEQYF
13	TRBV4-1	.	.	TRBJ2-7	TGCGCCAGCAGCCTGTTCCGCGGGTACGAGCAGTACTTC	CASSLFRGYEQYF
13	TRBV5-6	.	TRBD1	TRBJ2-7	TGTGCCAGCAAGACAGGGGCCAGGCAAGAGCAGTACTTC	CASKTGARQEQYF
15	TRBV27	.	TRBD1	TRBJ2-7	TGTGCCAGCGCAACCTCAGGGGGCCCCACCTACGAGCAGTACTTC	CASATSGGPTYEQYF
13	TRBV2	.	.	TRBJ1-6	TGTGCCAGCAGAGAGAGTTACAATTCACCCCTCCACTTT	CASRESYNSPLHF
15	TRBV28	.	TRBD1	TRBJ1-1	TGTGCCAGCAGAAGGACAGGGGGCCTGAACACTGAAGCTTTCTTT	CASRRTGGLNTEAFF
15	TRBV28	.	.	TRBJ1-2	TGTGCCAGCAGTTTTGGTAGCGACGCAGTCTATGGCTACACCTTC	CASSFGSDAVYGYTF
15	TRBV15	.	TRBD1	TRBJ1-5	TGTGCCACCAGCAGAGCGTGGGACAGGGGGCAGCCCCAGCATTTT	CATSRAWDRGQPQHF
17	TRBV5-1	.	TRBD2	TRBJ2-5	TGCGCCAGCAGCTTATTTATAAGCGGGGGGGCCGGCGAGACCCAGTACTTC	CASSLFISGGAGETQYF
15	TRBV4-2	.	.	TRBJ2-7	TGTGCCAGCAGCCAAGATACTAGAGATATGTACGAGCAGTACTTC	CASSQDTRDMYEQYF